This T cell receptor (beta chain) was profiled in a study of T cell responses to AZD1222 COVID-19 vaccine. Study observations and caveats: At 160-218 and 743-854, vaccine-associated CD4 TCRs were dominant, and they spanned spike. Baseline serostatus was positive in only a handful of AZD1222 recipients. Donors skewed white British and female; clonal diversity was possibly underestimated.

There are a few counts of this clone. Its antigen is unidentified. TCRdb's table, derived via immunoSEQ multiplex PCR, lists solely in-frame clones and lacks some. The table shows roughly 92,000 clones, with roughly 89% occurring only once. V lost 3 bases and J lost 3, with 8 bases in between. The CDR3 has 13 amino acids. Germline V gene data show CDR1 as MDHEN and CDR2 as SYDVKM. The clonotype was recovered from an adult in good health. The material was peripheral blood, obtained on day 0 of AZD1222 vaccination. The chain employs TRBV28 and TRBJ1-2, with a weak D call TRBD1 (5 bases). CDR3 nucleotides: TGTGCCAGCAGTTTTGACAGCCACTATGGCTACACCTTC. Amino acid sequence: CASSFDSHYGYTF.